This passage covers 24 T cell receptor beta chains from one sample sequenced in a study of beta chain features in type 1 diabetes. Findings and limits, study-wide: Type 1 diabetes patients had TCRB CDR3s that were shorter (moderately but significantly so) in all four CD4+ subsets.

These receptors have no known antigen. Expressed TCRB transcripts were sequenced after all isolated RNA was converted to cDNA. Here immunoSEQ multiplex PCR was the method, and the copy in TCRdb shows in-frame clones only, minus some. The sample holds 300,000 to 350,000 clones, about 13% seen once. The sequenced sample was naive CD4+ T cells from blood. Receptor source: a woman aged 18-29 years with type 1 diabetes.

This clone was found a few times. CDR3 DNA: TGTGCCAGCTCGAAAGACAGTTACTACGAGCAGTACGTC. It encodes CASSKDSYYEQYV. The V call is TRBV18, the J call TRBJ2-7; TRBD1 might be the D (5 bases). With 6 bases removed from V and 3 bases from J, the gap between germline ends came to 12 bases. This CDR3 is 13 amino acids long. CDR1 and CDR2 from the germline V gene are KGHSH and LQKENI.

Ten or more counts support this clone. The V and J genes are TRBV7-9 and TRBJ1-1, with D tentatively TRBD1 (5 bases). There are 13 residues in the CDR3. Germline CDR1 reads SEHNR; CDR2 reads FQNEAQ (reference sequence). The CDR3 DNA sequence: TGTGTGGGACTGTTAACAGGAAGGACTGAAGCTTTCTTT. Its translation is CVGLLTGRTEAFF.

The CDR3 nucleotides read TGTGCCAGCAGCTTTTCGACAGTTGAAAAACTGTTTTTT. This translates into CASSFSTVEKLFF. The J gene is TRBJ1-4, the V gene TRBV7-9; possible D gene TRBD1, 5 bases. Deletions cut 3 bases from V and 7 bases from J, with 9 bases between. The length of the CDR3 is 13 residues. From germline, CDR1 is SEHNR and CDR2 FQNEAQ (reference sequence).

This clone occurred a few times. The gene calls are TRBV9 and TRBJ1-4; a weak D match, TRBD1 (5 bases). In germline, CDR1 is SGDLS, CDR2 YYNGEE. V lost 0 bases and J lost 7, with 19 bases in between. The CDR3 loop spans 17 amino acids. CDR3 loop: CASSVGPLLGLGEKLFF. As DNA, the CDR3 is TGTGCCAGCAGCGTAGGCCCGCTTCTGGGGCTTGGTGAAAAACTGTTTTTT. Variable domain in full (rest from reference TRBV9 and TRBJ1-4): DSGVTQTPKHLITATGQRVTLRCSPRSGDLSVYWYQQSLDQGLQFLIQYYNGEERAKGNILERFSAQQFPDLHSELNLSSLELGDSALYFCASSVGPLLGLGEKLFFGSGTQLSVL.

Details on this clone: The sample contains more than one DNA sequence encoding this CDR3. The CDR3 sequence is CASSLVAGGPDTQYF. DNA for the CDR3: TGTGCCAGCAGCTTAGTAGCGGGAGGACCAGATACGCAGTATTTT. This rearrangement joins TRBV7-2 to TRBJ2-3; the match to TRBD2 covers 10 bases. This CDR3 spans 15 amino acids. The junction had 2 bases not matched to a gene; V was cut back by 1 base and J by 4 bases. Germline-derived CDR1 and CDR2 are SGHTA and FQGNSA.

The chain employs TRBV7-8 and TRBJ1-5; 7 positions match TRBD1. Germline V gene sequence: CDR1 SGHVS, CDR2 FQNEAQ. V trimming: 6 bases; J trimming: 4 bases; junction bases outside the gene matches: 12. CDR3 length: 16 amino acids. The CDR3 DNA reads TGTGCCAGCAGTCATGCGCTGGACAGGCCGAATCAGCCCCAGCATTTT. This codes for CASSHALDRPNQPQHF.

Of note for this clone: Distinct nucleotide sequences in the sample also encode this CDR3. This rearrangement joins TRBV18 to TRBJ1-5; a weak D match, TRBD1 (5 bases). Trimming removed 6 bases at V and 3 bases at J, with 9 bases between. CDR3 length equals 13 residues. Germline loops: CDR1 KGHSH, CDR2 LQKENI. CDR3 DNA: TGTGCCAGCTCGCAGGGTTCCAATCAGCCCCAGCATTTT. Its protein is CASSQGSNQPQHF.

This clone came up a few times. V is TRBV7-9 and J is TRBJ1-2; 8 nucleotides align to TRBD1. The V segment lost 1 base and the J segment 1 base; nucleotides outside the gene matches: 8. This CDR3 is built from 17 residues. Germline-derived CDR1 and CDR2 are SEHNR and FQNEAQ (reference sequence). The CDR3, as DNA: TGTGCCAGCAGCTTAGAGATCCGACAGGGGATTAACTATGGCTACACCTTC. It specifies CASSLEIRQGINYGYTF.

This clone was seen a handful of times. V and J are TRBV5-1 and TRBJ2-1; TRBD2 aligns across 9 bases. V shed 3 bases and J 8 bases; nucleotides not matched to a gene: 21. The length of the CDR3 is 19 residues. The germline CDR1 and CDR2 sequences are SGHRS and YFSETQ. As DNA, the CDR3 is TGCGCCAGCAGCTCGGCCCCCAGACAGGGCAAGCTAGCGGGGTATGAGCAGTTCTTC. This sequence encodes CASSSAPRQGKLAGYEQFF.

This clone turned up a few times. The rearrangement joins TRBV30 to TRBJ1-1, with 7 bases aligning to TRBD1. Germline values: CDR1 GTSNPN, CDR2 SVGIG (reference sequence). The CDR3 totals 13 residues. V shed 4 bases and J 5 bases; nucleotides not matched to a gene: 7. The CDR3 bases are TGTGCCTGGACCCCGGACAGGCTGACTGAAGCTTTCTTT. As protein: CAWTPDRLTEAFF.

This clone was counted a few times. The DNA of the CDR3 is TGTGCCATCAGTGGTACGGGGACAGGGCCATCTCAGTACGTC. It codes for CAISGTGTGPSQYV. The gene calls are TRBV10-3 and TRBJ2-7; 9 nucleotides line up with TRBD1. The CDR3 runs to 14 residues. Trimming removed 4 bases from V and 10 bases from J; junction bases left unmatched: 11. Germline-derived CDR1 and CDR2 are ENHRY and SYGVKD.

This clone was counted a few times. This chain connects TRBV7-9 to TRBJ1-1, with D possibly being TRBD1 (6 bases). The CDR3 runs 16 residues. V lost 5 bases and J lost 1, with 17 bases in between. Germline V lookup: CDR1 SEHNR, CDR2 FQNEAQ (reference sequence). The CDR3 DNA follows: TGTGCCAGCAGCCCGAAGAGAGGGACACGGAACACTGAAGCTTTCTTT. This translates into CASSPKRGTRNTEAFF.

The rearrangement uses TRBV29-1 and TRBJ2-1; the D gene is possibly TRBD1 (5 bases). The germline V and J ends were trimmed by 7 bases and 7 bases, with 11 bases remaining between them. The CDR3 is made up of 11 amino acids. Germline-derived CDR1 and CDR2 are SQVTM and ANQGSEA. The CDR3 reads CSAYRLNEQFF. For the CDR3, the DNA is TGCAGCGCTTACAGGCTTAATGAGCAGTTCTTC.

The chain has TRBV28 and TRBJ2-6; 7 bases line up with TRBD2. V lost 2 bases and J lost 1; bases outside the gene matches: 17. Germline V gives CDR1 MDHEN, CDR2 SYDVKM. This CDR3 spans 21 amino acids. The CDR3 reads CASSLGPPGGRPQSGANVLTF. The CDR3 DNA reads TGTGCCAGCAGTTTAGGTCCGCCGGGGGGACGTCCGCAATCTGGGGCCAACGTCCTGACTTTC.

The gene calls are TRBV6-5 and TRBJ2-7, with 15 bases matching TRBD2. This CDR3 region has 16 residues. CDR1 is MNHEY and CDR2 is SVGAGI in the germline V gene. V gave up 0 bases and J gave up 4 bases; unmatched junction bases: 1. In DNA form, the CDR3 reads TGTGCCAGCAGTTACTCCGGACTAGCGGGAGGGTACGAGCAGTACTTC. It translates to CASSYSGLAGGYEQYF.

J is TRBJ2-1 and V is TRBV7-7, with 9 bases aligning to TRBD1. The trim removed 1 base at V and 6 bases at J, leaving 7 bases unmatched. This CDR3 contains 16 residues. The V gene's germline CDR1 is SSHAT and CDR2 FNYEAQ (reference sequence). As DNA, the CDR3 is TGTGCCAGCAGCTTAGGGGGGGGACAGGGATTCAATGAGCAGTTCTTC. Protein sequence: CASSLGGGQGFNEQFF.

The rearrangement joins TRBV27 to TRBJ1-1; maybe TRBD1 (5 bases). The V gene lost 5 bases and the J gene lost 1 base, with 11 bases spanning the gap. Germline lookup yields CDR1 MNHEY and CDR2 SMNVEV (reference sequence). The CDR3 spans 14 residues. The CDR3 here is CASSGDSTNTEAFF. The CDR3 nucleotides are TGTGCCAGCAGTGGTGACAGTACGAACACTGAAGCTTTCTTT.

The V and J genes are TRBV5-6 and TRBJ2-5; a possible D gene is TRBD2 (6 bases). Germline CDR1 SGHDT, CDR2 YYEEEE. The CDR3 extends over 14 amino acids. The germline V and J ends were trimmed by 2 bases and 1 base, with 9 bases remaining between them. This chain's CDR3 is CASSLGGFQETQYF. The CDR3 nucleotides are TGTGCCAGCAGCTTAGGAGGGTTCCAAGAGACCCAGTACTTC.

The table lists this clone with a count of one. The CDR3 loop is CASSLWHTGELFF. As DNA, the CDR3 is TGTGCCAGCAGTTTATGGCACACCGGGGAGCTGTTTTTT. The chain couples TRBV27 to TRBJ2-2; D gene uncertain. This CDR3 has 13 amino acids. Germline V gives CDR1 MNHEY, CDR2 SMNVEV (reference sequence). Trimming pared 1 base from V and 3 bases from J, leaving 3 bases between.

This clone showed up just a few times. The chain employs TRBV6-5 and TRBJ2-1, with 8 bases identical to TRBD2. V lost 3 bases and J lost 5; bases outside the gene matches: 0. This CDR3 has 13 residues. Germline CDR1 reads MNHEY; CDR2 reads SVGAGI. CDR3 protein: CASSYSGDNEQFF. Here the CDR3 DNA reads TGTGCCAGCAGTTATAGCGGGGACAATGAGCAGTTCTTC.

This chain links TRBV7-2 with TRBJ2-5; TRBD1 is a possible D gene (6 bases). The CDR3 is 14 amino acids. V lost 1 base to trimming and J lost 2 bases, with 8 bases between them. CDR1 and CDR2 from the germline V gene are SGHTA and FQGNSA. The CDR3 DNA is TGTGCCAGCAGCTTAGGGACAGAACAAGAGACCCAGTACTTC. This sequence encodes CASSLGTEQETQYF.

Only a few counts were recorded for this clone. The chain is built from TRBV6-5 and TRBJ1-2; 7 positions agree with TRBD1. After removal of 2 bases from V and 7 bases from J, the junction contained 10 bases not matched to a gene. This CDR3 is 15 amino acids long. The V gene's germline CDR1 is MNHEY and CDR2 SVGAGI. This CDR3 reads CASSYTPRQGSGYTF. The CDR3 DNA is TGTGCCAGCAGTTACACCCCCCGACAGGGCAGTGGCTACACCTTC.

This chain connects TRBV21-1 to TRBJ2-3; TRBD1 is taken as the D call from the table, unchecked against the DNA. TRBV21-1 is recorded as a pseudogene. CDR3 length: 16 amino acids. This chain's CDR3 is CANPGTGGLGTDTQYF. In DNA form, the CDR3 reads TGTGCCAATCCCGGGACAGGGGGCTTGGGGACAGATACGCAGTATTTT.

This clone has more than one count but fewer than ten. J is TRBJ2-1 and V is TRBV28; maybe TRBD2 (5 bases). CDR3 size: 14 residues. V lost 6 bases and J lost 4, with 13 bases in between. Germline V lookup: CDR1 MDHEN, CDR2 SYDVKM. The chain's CDR3 is CASSLPGIYNEQFF. CDR3 bases: TGTGCCAGCAGCCTCCCCGGGATATACAATGAGCAGTTCTTC. The variable domain in full, completed from reference TRBV28 and TRBJ2-1, reads DVKVTQSSRYLVKRTGEKVFLECVQDMDHENMFWYRQDPGLGLRLIYFSYDVKMKEKGDIPEGYSVSREKKERFSLILESASTNQTSMYLCASSLPGIYNEQFFGPGTRLTVL.